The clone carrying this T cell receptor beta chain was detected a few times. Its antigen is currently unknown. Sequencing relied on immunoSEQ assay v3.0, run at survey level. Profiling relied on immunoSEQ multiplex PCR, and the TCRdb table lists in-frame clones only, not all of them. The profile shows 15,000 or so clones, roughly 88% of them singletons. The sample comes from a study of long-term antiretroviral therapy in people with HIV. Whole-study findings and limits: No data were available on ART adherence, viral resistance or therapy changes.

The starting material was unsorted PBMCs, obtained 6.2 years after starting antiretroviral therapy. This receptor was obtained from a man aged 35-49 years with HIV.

In nucleotides, the CDR3 is TGTGCCAGCAGTGACTCCCCGGGCTACGAGCAGTACTTC. Protein product: CASSDSPGYEQYF. The gene calls are TRBV2 and TRBJ2-7; D unresolved. Trimming removed 3 bases at V and 3 bases at J, with 9 bases between. In germline, CDR1 is SNHLY, CDR2 FYNNEI. CDR3 size: 13 residues.